This is a list of T cell receptor beta chains from one sample in a study of OX40 agonist ivuxolimab in advanced cancers. Produced via immunoSEQ multiplex PCR; TCRdb's table is partial and in-frame only. The table lists 90,000 to 120,000 clones, roughly 90% of them singletons. The specimen comprised CD4+ or CD8+ T cells sorted from blood, sampled in a trial of the OX40 agonist ivuxolimab. These receptors were collected from an adult with an advanced solid tumor such as melanoma, head and neck, liver or kidney cancer. CDR3s include the opening cysteine and the closing phenylalanine or tryptophan. Not every row has a clone size; where given, it reads once, few, many or a size class.

cdr3_aa	clone_size	v_call
CASSSGQGALETQYF	.	TRBV6-6
CASGLAGGSYEQYF	.	TRBV5-1
CAWDGLAGVEQFF	.	TRBV30
CASSYDPRNTEAFF	.	TRBV6-4
CATQWRSGETQYF	.	TRBV6-1
CASSFAGDTEAFF	.	TRBV7-3
CAIQGTGGNTEAFF	.	TRBV10-3
CASSVGTDINYGYTF	.	TRBV7-9
CASSLGAGSGNYEQYF	.	TRBV11-2
CASGLVPAGEQYF	.	TRBV12-5
CASSLQGLIEQYF	.	TRBV7-8
CASSSWTAPADTQYF	.	TRBV19
CASSQGDRVTSPLHF	.	TRBV4-1
CASSLYGNTIYF	.	TRBV11-2
CASSLVSAEAYEQYF	.	TRBV7-2
CASSQDTRSPEAFF	.	TRBV4-3
CASSLGSGTEFYGYTF	.	TRBV7-9
CASSLARLNTEAFF	.	TRBV5-1
CASSAGQPQHF	.	TRBV2
CASSSGGPALTNGYTF	.	TRBV6-5
CASSPDKATNEKLFF	.	TRBV5-4
CASSPGGNYGYTF	.	TRBV10-1
CASSGLRGANTEAFF	.	TRBV5-1
CASSKVTVANYGYTF	.	TRBV21-1
CASKGVRSSGNTIYF	once	TRBV2
CAWSPGQNTGELFF	once	TRBV30
CASSIEPGGTQYF	.	TRBV19
CASSPSDSNFYEQYF	.	TRBV4-1
CASSNTGERETQYF	.	TRBV5-8